Listed below are T cell receptor beta chains from one sample, sequenced in a study of shared clonotypes between healthy human individuals. The repertoire was sequenced with immunoSEQ multiplex PCR; TCRdb's copy has only in-frame clones and lacks some. The sample records about 2.1 million clones, over 85% being singletons. The sequencing input was naive CD8+ T cells from PBMCs. The receptors were sampled from a man aged 18 to 29 in good health. Some clones in this sample may be carry-over from other donors' samples. CDR3s include the opening cysteine and the closing phenylalanine or tryptophan. A D gene is named only where the DNA matches it firmly. A clone size is listed for some rows: how often the clone was seen (once, few, many), or a class if it is expanded.

abundance: .
v_gene: TRBV6-5
j_gene: TRBJ2-3
d_gene: .
CDR3nt: TGTGCCAGCAGTTACACCCAGACCGGTACGCAGTATTTT
CDR3aa: CASSYTQTGTQYF

abundance: .
v_gene: TRBV9
j_gene: TRBJ2-2
d_gene: .
CDR3nt: TGTGCCAGCAGCGATACCCCCGGACAGGGGGAGCTGTTTTTT
CDR3aa: CASSDTPGQGELFF

abundance: .
v_gene: TRBV19
j_gene: TRBJ2-5
d_gene: TRBD2
CDR3nt: TGTGCCAGTAGTCCTAGCGGCTACGAGGTTTCAGAGACCCAGTACTTC
CDR3aa: CASSPSGYEVSETQYF

abundance: .
v_gene: TRBV7-9
j_gene: TRBJ2-5
d_gene: .
CDR3nt: TGTGCCAGCAGCCCCTGGGGGAGCCAAGAGACCCAGTACTTC
CDR3aa: CASSPWGSQETQYF

abundance: .
v_gene: TRBV28
j_gene: TRBJ1-5
d_gene: TRBD1
CDR3nt: TGTGCCGGGCAGGGAGGGGGCTCTCAGCCCCAGCATTTT
CDR3aa: CAGQGGGSQPQHF

abundance: .
v_gene: TRBV9
j_gene: TRBJ2-3
d_gene: TRBD2
CDR3nt: TGTGCCAGCAGTGTTAGCGGGAGATACGCAGATACGCAGTATTTT
CDR3aa: CASSVSGRYADTQYF

abundance: .
v_gene: TRBV27
j_gene: TRBJ1-1
d_gene: .
CDR3nt: TGTGCCAGCAGTTTAAGGGGAGCTGAAGCTTTCTTT
CDR3aa: CASSLRGAEAFF

abundance: .
v_gene: TRBV11-2
j_gene: TRBJ1-5
d_gene: .
CDR3nt: TGTGCCAGCAGCTTACGCCCCGGAGCTGGTAATCAGCCCCAGCATTTT
CDR3aa: CASSLRPGAGNQPQHF

abundance: .
v_gene: TRBV29-1
j_gene: TRBJ1-1
d_gene: TRBD1
CDR3nt: TGCAGCGTTGAGTACAGGGGTGAAACTGAAGCTTTCTTT
CDR3aa: CSVEYRGETEAFF

abundance: .
v_gene: TRBV7-9
j_gene: TRBJ2-1
d_gene: TRBD2
CDR3nt: TGTGCCGAACGGCTAGCGGGAGGCAATGAGCAGTTCTTC
CDR3aa: CAERLAGGNEQFF

abundance: .
v_gene: TRBV27
j_gene: TRBJ1-2
d_gene: .
CDR3nt: TGTGCCACCTTCGGGGATGGAGACTATGGCTACACCTTC
CDR3aa: CATFGDGDYGYTF

abundance: .
v_gene: TRBV7-8
j_gene: TRBJ1-2
d_gene: TRBD1
CDR3nt: TGTGCCAGCAGCTTCCCCGTGGACAGGGTTTCGTACGATCCCTATGGCTACACCTTC
CDR3aa: CASSFPVDRVSYDPYGYTF

abundance: once
v_gene: TRBV19
j_gene: TRBJ2-2
d_gene: TRBD2
CDR3nt: TGTGCCAGTAGTATTATGGGACTAGCGGGTAACACCGGGGAGCTGTTTTTT
CDR3aa: CASSIMGLAGNTGELFF

abundance: .
v_gene: TRBV4-1
j_gene: TRBJ2-3
d_gene: .
CDR3nt: TGCGCCAGCAGCCAAGATCATAGGGGGTACACACCGCGCGCGGATACGCAGTATTTT
CDR3aa: CASSQDHRGYTPRADTQYF

abundance: .
v_gene: TRBV10-1
j_gene: TRBJ2-7
d_gene: .
CDR3nt: TGCGCCAGCAGTGAACTAGGAAACGAGCAGTACTTC
CDR3aa: CASSELGNEQYF

abundance: .
v_gene: TRBV30
j_gene: TRBJ1-1
d_gene: .
CDR3nt: TGTGCCTGGACTAAAGGGGCGCAGGTTTTCTTT
CDR3aa: CAWTKGAQVFF

abundance: .
v_gene: TRBV27
j_gene: TRBJ2-7
d_gene: .
CDR3nt: TGTGCCAGCAGTTTGGCGGGATCGGGCGAGCAGTACTTC
CDR3aa: CASSLAGSGEQYF

abundance: .
v_gene: TRBV19
j_gene: TRBJ1-5
d_gene: .
CDR3nt: TGTGCCAGTAGGGGGGGGGCATCGAATCAGCCCCAGCATTTT
CDR3aa: CASRGGASNQPQHF

abundance: .
v_gene: TRBV6-5
j_gene: TRBJ2-1
d_gene: .
CDR3nt: TGTGCCAGCAGTTACAGCCGCCTTAATGAGCAGTTCTTC
CDR3aa: CASSYSRLNEQFF

abundance: .
v_gene: TRBV5-6
j_gene: TRBJ2-1
d_gene: .
CDR3nt: TGTGCCAGCAGCTTGGGAGCGGGCAATGAGCAGTTCTTC
CDR3aa: CASSLGAGNEQFF

abundance: .
v_gene: TRBV6-5
j_gene: TRBJ1-1
d_gene: .
CDR3nt: TGTGCCACCCTCTCGGGGAGGACTGAAGCTTTCTTT
CDR3aa: CATLSGRTEAFF

abundance: .
v_gene: TRBV27
j_gene: TRBJ2-2
d_gene: .
CDR3nt: TGTGCCAGCAGTTTATCGCGGACTGCAGGTCCGAACACCGGGGAGCTGTTTTTT
CDR3aa: CASSLSRTAGPNTGELFF

abundance: .
v_gene: TRBV28
j_gene: TRBJ2-3
d_gene: TRBD2
CDR3nt: TGTGCCAGCAGTTTAGCCCTAGCGGGAGCAGAAACTCGCACAGATACGCAGTATTTT
CDR3aa: CASSLALAGAETRTDTQYF

abundance: .
v_gene: TRBV11-2
j_gene: TRBJ2-2
d_gene: TRBD2
CDR3nt: TGTGCCAGCAGCCCGACCGGGGGCGGGAGGGCCCGGGGCACCGGGGAGCTGTTTTTT
CDR3aa: CASSPTGGGRARGTGELFF

abundance: once
v_gene: TRBV7-8
j_gene: TRBJ2-6
d_gene: .
CDR3nt: TGTGCCAGCAGCATACGAGGCAGGGAAAGGGTCAACGTCCTGACTTTC
CDR3aa: CASSIRGRERVNVLTF

abundance: .
v_gene: TRBV4-2
j_gene: TRBJ1-2
d_gene: .
CDR3nt: TGTGCCAGCAGCCAAGTGACAGAGAAAAACTATGGCTACACCTTC
CDR3aa: CASSQVTEKNYGYTF

abundance: .
v_gene: TRBV19
j_gene: TRBJ1-1
d_gene: .
CDR3nt: TGTGCCAGTAATATCTCTCCGGGGTCCGGGAACACTGAAGCTTTCTTT
CDR3aa: CASNISPGSGNTEAFF

abundance: .
v_gene: TRBV28
j_gene: TRBJ2-3
d_gene: .
CDR3nt: TGTGCCAGCAGTTTGAGTCACAGGCGCACAGATACGCAGTATTTT
CDR3aa: CASSLSHRRTDTQYF

abundance: .
v_gene: TRBV27
j_gene: TRBJ2-7
d_gene: .
CDR3nt: TGTGCCAGCATTACGGGGAACGAGCAGTACTTC
CDR3aa: CASITGNEQYF

abundance: .
v_gene: TRBV28
j_gene: TRBJ1-5
d_gene: .
CDR3nt: TGTGCCAGCAGTCCCCTCCAGGATAGCAATCAGCCCCAGCATTTT
CDR3aa: CASSPLQDSNQPQHF

abundance: .
v_gene: TRBV7-9
j_gene: TRBJ2-7
d_gene: TRBD2
CDR3nt: TGTGCCAGCAGCTCCCCTCTTGAAAGCGGGAGGCGAGACGAGCAGTACTTC
CDR3aa: CASSSPLESGRRDEQYF

abundance: .
v_gene: TRBV10-3
j_gene: TRBJ2-1
d_gene: TRBD2
CDR3nt: TGTGCCATCAGTGAAACGGCTAGCGGGACCTACAATGAGCAGTTCTTC
CDR3aa: CAISETASGTYNEQFF

abundance: once
v_gene: TRBV5-6
j_gene: TRBJ2-6
d_gene: .
CDR3nt: TGTGCCAGCAGCTCGTTATTCTCTGGGGCCAACGTCCTGACTTTC
CDR3aa: CASSSLFSGANVLTF

abundance: .
v_gene: TRBV27
j_gene: TRBJ2-5
d_gene: .
CDR3nt: TGTGCCAGCAGTTCGGGCAGTGGAGGAGAGACCCAGTACTTC
CDR3aa: CASSSGSGGETQYF

abundance: .
v_gene: TRBV27
j_gene: TRBJ2-2
d_gene: TRBD2
CDR3nt: TGTGCCAGCAGGAGACTAGCGTCCACCGGGGAGCTGTTTTTT
CDR3aa: CASRRLASTGELFF

abundance: .
v_gene: TRBV19
j_gene: TRBJ2-7
d_gene: .
CDR3nt: TGTGCCAGTAGTATGGGGACACTTACCTACGAGCAGTACTTC
CDR3aa: CASSMGTLTYEQYF

abundance: once
v_gene: TRBV2
j_gene: TRBJ2-7
d_gene: TRBD1
CDR3nt: TGTGCCGGGAACCCGGGACAGGGGGCTCAGGGGTTCAACGAGCAGTACTTC
CDR3aa: CAGNPGQGAQGFNEQYF